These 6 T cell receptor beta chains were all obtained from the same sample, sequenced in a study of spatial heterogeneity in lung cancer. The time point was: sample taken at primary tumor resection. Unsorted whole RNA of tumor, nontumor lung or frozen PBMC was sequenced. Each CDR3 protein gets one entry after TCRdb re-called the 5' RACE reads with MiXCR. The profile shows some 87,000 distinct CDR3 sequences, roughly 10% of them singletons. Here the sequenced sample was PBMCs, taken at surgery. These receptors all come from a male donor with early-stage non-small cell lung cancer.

The CDR3 spells CASSSDRSFGGYTF. CDR3 in DNA: TGTGCCAGCAGCTCCGACAGGTCCTTTGGAGGCTACACCTTC. The J gene is TRBJ1-2, the V gene TRBV7-2; possible D gene TRBD1, 6 bases. Germline V CDR1 and CDR2: SGHTA, FQGNSA. V shed 4 bases and J shed 8 bases, with 17 bases lying between them. The CDR3 is made up of 14 amino acids.

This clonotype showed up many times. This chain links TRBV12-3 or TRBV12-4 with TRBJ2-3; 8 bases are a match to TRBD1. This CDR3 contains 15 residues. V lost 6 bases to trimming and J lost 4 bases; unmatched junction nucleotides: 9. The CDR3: CASRPLQGVADTQYF. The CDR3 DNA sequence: TGTGCCAGCAGGCCCCTACAGGGGGTGGCAGATACGCAGTATTTT.

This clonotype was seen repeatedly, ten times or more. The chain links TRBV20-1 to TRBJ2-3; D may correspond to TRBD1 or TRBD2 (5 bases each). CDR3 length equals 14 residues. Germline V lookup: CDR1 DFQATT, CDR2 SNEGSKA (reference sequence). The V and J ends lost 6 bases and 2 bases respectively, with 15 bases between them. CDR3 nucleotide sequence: TGCAGTGCCCCTGGGGGTCGGGCCACAGATACGCAGTATTTT. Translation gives CSAPGGRATDTQYF.

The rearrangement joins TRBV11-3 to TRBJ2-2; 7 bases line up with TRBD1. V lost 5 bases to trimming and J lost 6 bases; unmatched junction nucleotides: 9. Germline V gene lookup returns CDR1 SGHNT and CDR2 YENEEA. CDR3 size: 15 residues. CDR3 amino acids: CASSPGQAYAGELFF. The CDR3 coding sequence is TGTGCCAGCAGCCCAGGACAGGCGTACGCCGGGGAGCTGTTTTTT.

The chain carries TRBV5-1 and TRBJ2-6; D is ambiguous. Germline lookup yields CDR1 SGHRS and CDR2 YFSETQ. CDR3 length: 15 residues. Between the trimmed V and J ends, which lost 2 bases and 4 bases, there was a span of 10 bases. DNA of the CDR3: TGCGCCAGCAGCTTAAGTGCCGCCGGGGCCAACGTCCTGACTTTC. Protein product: CASSLSAAGANVLTF.

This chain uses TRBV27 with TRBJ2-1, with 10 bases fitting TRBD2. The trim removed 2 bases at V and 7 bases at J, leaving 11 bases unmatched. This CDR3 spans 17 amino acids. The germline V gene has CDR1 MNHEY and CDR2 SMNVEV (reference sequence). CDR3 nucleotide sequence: TGTGCCAGCAGTTTAACAGGGAGGCTAGCGGGAGCAAATGAGCAGTTCTTC. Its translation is CASSLTGRLAGANEQFF.